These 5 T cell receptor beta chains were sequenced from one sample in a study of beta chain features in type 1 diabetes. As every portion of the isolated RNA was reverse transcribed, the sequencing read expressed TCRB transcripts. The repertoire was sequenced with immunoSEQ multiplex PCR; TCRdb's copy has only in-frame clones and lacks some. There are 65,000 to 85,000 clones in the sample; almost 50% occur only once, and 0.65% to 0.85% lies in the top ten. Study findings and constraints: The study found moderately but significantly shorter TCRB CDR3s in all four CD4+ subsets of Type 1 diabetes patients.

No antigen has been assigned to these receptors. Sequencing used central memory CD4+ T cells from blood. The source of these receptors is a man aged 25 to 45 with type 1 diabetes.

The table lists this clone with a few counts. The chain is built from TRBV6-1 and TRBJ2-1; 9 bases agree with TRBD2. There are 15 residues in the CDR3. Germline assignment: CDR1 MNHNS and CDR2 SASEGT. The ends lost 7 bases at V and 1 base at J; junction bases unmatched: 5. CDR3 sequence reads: CASKVAGVSYNEQFF. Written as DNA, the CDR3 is TGTGCCAGCAAAGTAGCGGGAGTTTCCTACAATGAGCAGTTCTTC.

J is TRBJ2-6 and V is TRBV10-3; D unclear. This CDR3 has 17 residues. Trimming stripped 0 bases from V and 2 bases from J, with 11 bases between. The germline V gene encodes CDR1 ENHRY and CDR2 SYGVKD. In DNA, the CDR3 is TGTGCCATCAGTGAGTCCGCAGGTTCCGCTGGGGCCAACGTCCTGACTTTC. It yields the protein CAISESAGSAGANVLTF.

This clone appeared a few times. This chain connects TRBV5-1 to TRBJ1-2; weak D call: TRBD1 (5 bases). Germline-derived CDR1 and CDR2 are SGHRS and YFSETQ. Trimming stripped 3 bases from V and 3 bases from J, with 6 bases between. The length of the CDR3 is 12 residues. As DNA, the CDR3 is TGCGCCAGCAGCTCGGGGGACTATGGCTACACCTTC. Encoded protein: CASSSGDYGYTF. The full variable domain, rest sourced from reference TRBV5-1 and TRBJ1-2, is KAGVTQTPRYLIKTRGQQVTLSCSPISGHRSVSWYQQTPGQGLQFLFEYFSETQRNKGNFPGRFSGRQFSNSRSEMNVSTLELGDSALYLCASSSGDYGYTFGSGTRLTVV.

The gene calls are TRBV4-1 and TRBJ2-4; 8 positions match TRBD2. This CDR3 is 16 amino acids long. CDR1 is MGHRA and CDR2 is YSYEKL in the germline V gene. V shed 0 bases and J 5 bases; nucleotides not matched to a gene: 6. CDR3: CASSQDRGGIQNIQYF. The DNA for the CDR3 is TGCGCCAGCAGCCAAGATCGGGGGGGAATCCAAAACATTCAGTACTTC.

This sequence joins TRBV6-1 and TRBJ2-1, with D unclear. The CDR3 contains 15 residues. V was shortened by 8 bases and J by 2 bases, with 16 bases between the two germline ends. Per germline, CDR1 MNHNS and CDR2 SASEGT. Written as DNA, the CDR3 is TGTGCCAGCGGTGTAGGCGGCCGACCCTACAATGAGCAGTTCTTC. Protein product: CASGVGGRPYNEQFF.